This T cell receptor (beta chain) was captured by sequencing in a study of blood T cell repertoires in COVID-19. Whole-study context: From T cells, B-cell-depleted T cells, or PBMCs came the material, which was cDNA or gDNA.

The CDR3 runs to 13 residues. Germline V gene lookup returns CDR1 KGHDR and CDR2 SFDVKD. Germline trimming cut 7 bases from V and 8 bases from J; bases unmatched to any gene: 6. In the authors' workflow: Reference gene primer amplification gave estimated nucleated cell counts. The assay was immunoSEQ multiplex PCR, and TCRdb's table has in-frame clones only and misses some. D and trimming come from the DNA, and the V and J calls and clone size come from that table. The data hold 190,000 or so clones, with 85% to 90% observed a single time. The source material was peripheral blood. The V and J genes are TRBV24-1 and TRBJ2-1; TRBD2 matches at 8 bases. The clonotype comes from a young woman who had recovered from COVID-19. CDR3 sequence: CATRGTRGDEQFF. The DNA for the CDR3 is TGTGCCACCAGAGGGACTAGGGGCGATGAGCAGTTCTTC.